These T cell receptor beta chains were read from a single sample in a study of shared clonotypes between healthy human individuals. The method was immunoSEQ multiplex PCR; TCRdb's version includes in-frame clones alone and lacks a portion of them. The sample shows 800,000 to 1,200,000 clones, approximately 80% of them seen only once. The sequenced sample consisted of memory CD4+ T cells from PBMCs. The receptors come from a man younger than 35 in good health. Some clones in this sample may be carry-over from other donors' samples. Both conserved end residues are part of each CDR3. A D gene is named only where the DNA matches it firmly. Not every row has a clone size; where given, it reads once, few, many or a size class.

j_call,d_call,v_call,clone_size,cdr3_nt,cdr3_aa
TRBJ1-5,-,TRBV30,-,TGTGCCTGGAGTGAGGGAACTAATCAGCCCCAGCATTTT,CAWSEGTNQPQHF
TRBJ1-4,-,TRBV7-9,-,TGTGCCAGCAGCCCACAGGGTGGTGAAAAACTGTTTTTT,CASSPQGGEKLFF
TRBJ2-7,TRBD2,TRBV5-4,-,TGTGCCAGCAGCTCTAGCTCTGGGACTAGAGCCCGGGGCGAGCAGTACTTC,CASSSSSGTRARGEQYF
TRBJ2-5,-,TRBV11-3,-,TGTGCCAGCAGCCCCTCGTGGGACCAAGAGACCCAGTACTTC,CASSPSWDQETQYF
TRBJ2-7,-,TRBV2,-,TGTGCCAGCAGTGATGGGTTCAGCTACGAGCAGTACTTC,CASSDGFSYEQYF
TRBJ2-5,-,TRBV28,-,TGTGCCAGTACTCTACAGGGACAAGAGACCCAGTACTTC,CASTLQGQETQYF
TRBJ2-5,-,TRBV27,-,TGTGCCAGCAGTTTATCCGGCGGGGAGACCCAGTACTTC,CASSLSGGETQYF
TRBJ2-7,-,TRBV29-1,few,TGCAGCGTGGCCCCAGGTTATACCTACGAGCAGTACTTC,CSVAPGYTYEQYF
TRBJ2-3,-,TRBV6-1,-,TGTGCCAGCAGTGAAGCACTAGGGGCAGATACGCAGTATTTT,CASSEALGADTQYF
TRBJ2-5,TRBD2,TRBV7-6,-,TGTGCCAGCAGCCCGACTAGCGGGGAACAAGAGACCCAGTACTTC,CASSPTSGEQETQYF
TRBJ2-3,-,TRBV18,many,TGTGCCAGCTCACCAGGGGTTGGAGATACGCAGTATTTT,CASSPGVGDTQYF
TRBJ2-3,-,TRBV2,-,TGTGCCAGCAGTGTTAGGGAGGATACGCAGTATTTT,CASSVREDTQYF
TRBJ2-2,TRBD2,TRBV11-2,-,TGTGCCAGCAGCTTAGATCTTCGACTAGCGGGGCTGAACACCGGGGAGCTGTTTTTT,CASSLDLRLAGLNTGELFF
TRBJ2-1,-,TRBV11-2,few,TGTGCCAGCAGCTTGTATATGGGAAGAGCTATAAACAATGAGCAGTTCTTC,CASSLYMGRAINNEQFF
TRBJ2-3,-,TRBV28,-,TGTGCCAGCAGACTGAGCACAGATACGCAGTATTTT,CASRLSTDTQYF
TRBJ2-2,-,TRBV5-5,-,TGTGCCAGCAGCCTGCTGATAGGAGCGAACACCGGGGAGCTGTTTTTT,CASSLLIGANTGELFF
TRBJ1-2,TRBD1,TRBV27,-,TGTGCCAGCAGTTCCTACAGGGGGCCCAGCTATGGCTACACCTTC,CASSSYRGPSYGYTF
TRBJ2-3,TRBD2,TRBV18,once,TGTGCCAGCTCACCGGGACTAGCGGGAGCAGCAGATACGCAGTATTTT,CASSPGLAGAADTQYF
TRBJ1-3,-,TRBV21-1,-,TGTGCCAGCAGCAAAGGGGGGGGACAACGAAGCTCTGGAAACACCATATATTTT,CASSKGGGQRSSGNTIYF
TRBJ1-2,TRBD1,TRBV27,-,TGTGCCAGCAGGGAACTGGGACAGGGTCTCGGCTACACCTTC,CASRELGQGLGYTF
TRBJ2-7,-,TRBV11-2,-,TGTGCCAGCAGCTGGATGGGGGGTGAGCAGTACTTC,CASSWMGGEQYF
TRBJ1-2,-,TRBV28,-,TGTGCCAGCAGTTTACCCGGGATCGGTGGCTACACCTTC,CASSLPGIGGYTF
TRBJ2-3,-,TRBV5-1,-,TGCGCCAGCAGCTTTACGTGGGGAGAGGATACGCAGTATTTT,CASSFTWGEDTQYF
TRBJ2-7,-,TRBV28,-,TGTGCCAGCAGAAAGACGGGACTTAAGATCTACGAGCAGTACTTC,CASRKTGLKIYEQYF
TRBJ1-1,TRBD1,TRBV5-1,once,TGCGCCAGCAGCTCGGACAGGGTTACGGCTTTCTTT,CASSSDRVTAFF
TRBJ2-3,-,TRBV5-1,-,TGCGCCAGCAGCTTGATGGGGTCCACAGATACGCAGTATTTT,CASSLMGSTDTQYF
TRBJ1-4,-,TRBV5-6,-,TGTGCCAGCAGCGCCCTAGAAGGGGCGAGGGAAAAACTGTTTTTT,CASSALEGAREKLFF
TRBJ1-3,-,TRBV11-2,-,TGTGCCAGCAGCTTGACCGGTAGCTCTGGAAACACCATATATTTT,CASSLTGSSGNTIYF
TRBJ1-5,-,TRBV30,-,TGTGCCTGGAGTTCTGGAAGTAGCAATCAGCCCCAGCATTTT,CAWSSGSSNQPQHF
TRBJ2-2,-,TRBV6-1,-,TGTGCCAGCAATTGGGGGTACACCGGGGAGCTGTTTTTT,CASNWGYTGELFF
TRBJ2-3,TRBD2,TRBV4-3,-,TGCGCCAGCAGCCAAGATTGGACTAGCGGGGGGAAAGATACGCAGTATTTT,CASSQDWTSGGKDTQYF
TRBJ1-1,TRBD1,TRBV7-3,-,TGTGCCAGCAGCCCGGACAGGGGATACCAAGCTTTCTTT,CASSPDRGYQAFF
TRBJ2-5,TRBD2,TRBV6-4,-,TGTGCCAGCAGTGACTCTGCGGGAGGGTGGGAGACCCAGTACTTC,CASSDSAGGWETQYF
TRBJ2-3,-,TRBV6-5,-,TGTGCCAGCAGTGGCCAGGGTACGCAGTATTTT,CASSGQGTQYF
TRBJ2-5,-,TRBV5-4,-,TGTGCCAGCAGCTTTTGGTCAGAGACCCAGTACTTC,CASSFWSETQYF
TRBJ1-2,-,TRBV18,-,TGTGCCAGCTCACCACAGGATAACTATGGCTACACCTTC,CASSPQDNYGYTF
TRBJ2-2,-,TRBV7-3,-,TGTGCCAGCAGCCGAGGCGGTGCGGCCGGGGAGCTGTTTTTT,CASSRGGAAGELFF
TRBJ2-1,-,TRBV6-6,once,TGTGCCAGCAGTTACCAGGGAAGCTACAATGAGCAGTTCTTC,CASSYQGSYNEQFF
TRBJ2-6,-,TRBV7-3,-,TGTGCCAGCAGCTTAACTGGGGGCTCTGGGGCCAACGTCCTGACTTTC,CASSLTGGSGANVLTF
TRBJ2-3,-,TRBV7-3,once,TGTGCCAGCAGCTTAGAAGGATATCAACCTAGCACAGATACGCAGTATTTT,CASSLEGYQPSTDTQYF